A selection of T cell receptor beta chains follows, all from one sample in a study of cytomegalovirus exposure and HLA in healthy donors. Here immunoSEQ multiplex PCR was the method, and the copy in TCRdb shows in-frame clones only, minus some. The repertoire holds some 65,000 clones, with roughly 73% as singletons. The specimen was PBMCs. The receptors were sampled from a woman between 40 and 50 years old in good health and CMV-seropositive. The CDR3 runs from the conserved cysteine through the conserved F or W. A D gene is named only where the DNA matches it firmly. For some rows the clone size is stated as once, few or many, or as a class when expanded; others skip it.

CDR3nt | CDR3aa | j_gene | abundance | d_gene | v_gene
TGTGCCAGCAGCACCCGGACAGGGTGGAAAAACGAGCAGTACTTC | CASSTRTGWKNEQYF | TRBJ2-7 | few | TRBD1 | TRBV5-6
TGTGCCAGCAGTCCTCCGACAGGTTCCGAGCAGTACTTC | CASSPPTGSEQYF | TRBJ2-7 | . | . | TRBV6-5
TGTGCCAGCAGCCCCCGGAGAACCGAAAGTGCTTTCTTT | CASSPRRTESAFF | TRBJ1-1 | . | . | TRBV7-9
TGTGCCATCGGACTGATGGGGGGGAGCACAGATACGCAGTATTTT | CAIGLMGGSTDTQYF | TRBJ2-3 | . | TRBD2 | TRBV10-3
TGTGCCAGCAGCTTAAGCCTAGCGGGGAAATACGAGCAGTACTTC | CASSLSLAGKYEQYF | TRBJ2-7 | . | TRBD2 | TRBV7-2
TGTGCCATCGCCCCCGGGAATTACTATGGCTACACCTTC | CAIAPGNYYGYTF | TRBJ1-2 | . | . | TRBV10-3
TGTGCCAGCAGTCTCGACGCGGGTACGCAGTATTTT | CASSLDAGTQYF | TRBJ2-3 | . | . | TRBV6-4
TGTGCCAGCAGTCCAGGGAAGGGTTCCTACGAGCAGTACTTC | CASSPGKGSYEQYF | TRBJ2-7 | . | . | TRBV6-6
TGTGCCAGCCGAAAGGGAGGGGGGGGAAATACGCAGTATTTT | CASRKGGGGNTQYF | TRBJ2-3 | . | . | TRBV25-1
TGTGCCAGCAGTGACAGGGGCAGCTATAATTCACCCCTCCACTTT | CASSDRGSYNSPLHF | TRBJ1-6 | . | . | TRBV2
TGTGCCAGCTCAACCGGGACAGGGGATGGCTACACCTTC | CASSTGTGDGYTF | TRBJ1-2 | . | TRBD1 | TRBV18
TGTGCCAGCAGGGTAGCGGGGTGGATCACCGGGGAGCTGTTTTTT | CASRVAGWITGELFF | TRBJ2-2 | . | TRBD2 | TRBV6-6
TGTGCCAGCAGCCCCACTAGCGGGGGTTACAATGAGCAGTTCTTC | CASSPTSGGYNEQFF | TRBJ2-1 | . | TRBD2 | TRBV7-2
TGTGCCAGTAGTAGAGGGACAGGGGGTCGGCAGCCCCAGCATTTT | CASSRGTGGRQPQHF | TRBJ1-5 | . | TRBD1 | TRBV19
TGTGCCAGCAGCTTAGCGGGGGCTAGCTCCTACGAGCAGTACTTC | CASSLAGASSYEQYF | TRBJ2-7 | . | . | TRBV7-2
TGTGCCATCAGAGACGGGAGGGATTCACCCCTCCACTTT | CAIRDGRDSPLHF | TRBJ1-6 | . | . | TRBV10-3
TGTGCCAGCAGACAGACAGGCATGAACACTGAAGCTTTCTTT | CASRQTGMNTEAFF | TRBJ1-1 | . | . | TRBV7-8
TGTGCCAGCAGCTTCTCACACGGTCAGGGGAACACTGAAGCTTTCTTT | CASSFSHGQGNTEAFF | TRBJ1-1 | . | . | TRBV11-2
TGTGCCAGCAGCGCCGATGGACAGGGGAGTCAGCCCCAGCATTTT | CASSADGQGSQPQHF | TRBJ1-5 | . | TRBD1 | TRBV9
TGTGCCAGCAGTCCCGGGACAGGACAGAACACTGAAGCTTTCTTT | CASSPGTGQNTEAFF | TRBJ1-1 | . | TRBD1 | TRBV6-1
TGTGCCAGCATATCAGGAGGGAACACCATATATTTT | CASISGGNTIYF | TRBJ1-3 | once | . | TRBV19
TGTGCCAGCAGCTTCAAGGGGGTTGACAATCAGCCCCAGCATTTT | CASSFKGVDNQPQHF | TRBJ1-5 | few | . | TRBV7-2
TGCGCCAGCAGCCAAGTATCGCAGGGGGTTAATGAAAAACTGTTTTTT | CASSQVSQGVNEKLFF | TRBJ1-4 | . | TRBD1 | TRBV4-3
TGTGCCAGCTCACCCGCGACAAACACAGATACGCAGTATTTT | CASSPATNTDTQYF | TRBJ2-3 | . | . | TRBV18
TGTGCCAGCAGTGAGGACATTTCCAATCAGCCCCAGCATTTT | CASSEDISNQPQHF | TRBJ1-5 | . | . | TRBV2
TGTGCCAGTAGTTCCTTGGACAGGAACACTGAAGCTTTCTTT | CASSSLDRNTEAFF | TRBJ1-1 | . | . | TRBV19
TGCGCCAGCAGTGACAGGGAACTGGGCGAGCAGTACTTC | CASSDRELGEQYF | TRBJ2-7 | . | . | TRBV10-1
TGTGCCAGCAGCCGAGGGGGCGGGGAGACCCAGTACTTC | CASSRGGGETQYF | TRBJ2-5 | . | TRBD1 | TRBV7-3
TGCAGCGTAAGACAGGGGGCAGACGAGCAGTACTTC | CSVRQGADEQYF | TRBJ2-7 | few | TRBD1 | TRBV29-1
TGCGCCAGCAGCTGGACTAGCGGATACACCGAGCAGTACTTC | CASSWTSGYTEQYF | TRBJ2-7 | once | TRBD2 | TRBV5-1
TGTGCCTGGAGTAGGGGGGGACAGGGAGTTTCGGCAGATACGCAGTATTTT | CAWSRGGQGVSADTQYF | TRBJ2-3 | . | TRBD1 | TRBV30
TGTGCCAGCAGTCCCCTACAGCCCTATGGCTACACCTTC | CASSPLQPYGYTF | TRBJ1-2 | . | . | TRBV6-6
TGTGCCAGCCAGCGGGGGTACAATGAGCAGTTCTTC | CASQRGYNEQFF | TRBJ2-1 | . | TRBD2 | TRBV2
TGTGCCAGCAGCTCAACTAAACTACAGGGGCTTAGCACAGATACGCAGTATTTT | CASSSTKLQGLSTDTQYF | TRBJ2-3 | . | TRBD1 | TRBV7-9
TGTGCCAGCAGTTCCCGACTGGGGCGGCGTGAAAAACTGTTTTTT | CASSSRLGRREKLFF | TRBJ1-4 | . | . | TRBV28
TGTGCCAGCAGCGGGACAGGGGACCCCTACGAGCAGTACTTC | CASSGTGDPYEQYF | TRBJ2-7 | . | TRBD1 | TRBV5-6